Below are 7 T cell receptor beta chains sequenced from a single sample in a study of identical twins. TCRdb itself ran the 5' RACE reads through MiXCR, one entry per CDR3 protein. The sample carries 600,000 to 850,000 distinct CDR3 sequences, 18% recorded once. This same sample was also taken into another study, of T cells expressing NK-cell markers.

The sequenced sample was PBMCs. These receptors originate from a young woman in good health.

The genes are TRBV10-1 and TRBJ2-1; a weak D match, TRBD1 (5 bases). Looked up from germline, CDR1 is WNHNN and CDR2 is SYGVQD (reference sequence). There are 15 residues in the CDR3. Trimming took off 0 bases at V and 2 bases at J, with 8 bases between the two ends. The CDR3 spells CASSESSRAYNEQFF. CDR3 DNA sequence: TGCGCCAGCAGTGAGTCTTCCAGGGCCTACAATGAGCAGTTCTTC.

This clonotype showed up just a few times. This chain links TRBV14 with TRBJ2-1; D unresolved. V was shortened by 0 bases and J by 7 bases, with 13 bases between the two germline ends. The CDR3 totals 15 residues. CDR1 and CDR2 from the germline V gene are SGHDN and FVKESK. The CDR3 is CASSQDRRTTNEQFF. CDR3 in DNA: TGTGCCAGCAGCCAAGATCGAAGGACCACAAATGAGCAGTTCTTC.

This clonotype was detected only a few times. The gene calls are TRBV2 and TRBJ2-7, with D maybe TRBD2 (6 bases). This CDR3 has 14 residues. The ends were cut back, 7 bases at V and 3 bases at J, with 16 bases in the middle. The germline V gene encodes CDR1 SNHLY and CDR2 FYNNEI. The CDR3 DNA follows: TGTGCCAGCATCCGACCGGGACTGCGCTACGAGCAGTACTTC. It is translated as CASIRPGLRYEQYF. Full variable domain (missing parts from reference TRBV2 and TRBJ2-7): EPEVTQTPSHQVTQMGQEVILRCVPISNHLYFYWYRQILGQKVEFLVSFYNNEISEKSEIFDDQFSVERPDGSNFTLKIRSTKLEDSAMYFCASIRPGLRYEQYFGPGTRLTVT.

This chain joins TRBV5-1 and TRBJ2-3, with 13 bases aligning to TRBD2. The CDR3 has 14 amino acids. Germline loops: CDR1 SGHRS, CDR2 YFSETQ. J gave up 3 bases and V 6 bases, and 1 base lay outside the gene matches. Here the CDR3 reads CASKTSGRTDTQYF. The CDR3 DNA follows: TGCGCCAGCAAGACTAGCGGGAGGACAGATACGCAGTATTTT. The whole variable domain, filled in from reference TRBV5-1 and TRBJ2-3, reads KAGVTQTPRYLIKTRGQQVTLSCSPISGHRSVSWYQQTPGQGLQFLFEYFSETQRNKGNFPGRFSGRQFSNSRSEMNVSTLELGDSALYLCASKTSGRTDTQYFGPGTRLTVL.

This clonotype was seen more than once but under ten times. The chain combines TRBV7-9 with TRBJ2-6; D remains unclear. Trimming shortened V by 3 bases and J by 14 bases, and 8 bases separated the two germline ends. CDR3 length equals 11 residues. Germline assignment: CDR1 SEHNR and CDR2 FQNEAQ (reference sequence). The CDR3 DNA follows: TGTGCCAGCAGCTTCCTTGGGCTCCTGACTTTC. It is translated as CASSFLGLLTF.

The chain links TRBV20-1 to TRBJ2-1, with TRBD2 as a possible D gene (6 bases). This CDR3 comprises 11 residues. V was clipped by 3 bases and J by 13 bases, with 13 bases between them. The germline V gene has CDR1 DFQATT and CDR2 SNEGSKA (reference sequence). CDR3 DNA: TGCAGTGCTAGTTTAGGGCGGGATCAGTTCTTC. Translation gives CSASLGRDQFF.

There are a few counts of this clonotype. This chain uses TRBV29-1 with TRBJ1-1; the D gene is possibly TRBD1 (6 bases). This CDR3 contains 13 residues. Germline CDR1 is SQVTM and CDR2 is ANQGSEA. With 1 base removed from V and 5 bases from J, the gap between germline ends came to 11 bases. Here the CDR3 reads CSVEAPRGTEAFF. For the CDR3, the DNA is TGCAGCGTTGAAGCCCCCAGGGGAACTGAAGCTTTCTTT.